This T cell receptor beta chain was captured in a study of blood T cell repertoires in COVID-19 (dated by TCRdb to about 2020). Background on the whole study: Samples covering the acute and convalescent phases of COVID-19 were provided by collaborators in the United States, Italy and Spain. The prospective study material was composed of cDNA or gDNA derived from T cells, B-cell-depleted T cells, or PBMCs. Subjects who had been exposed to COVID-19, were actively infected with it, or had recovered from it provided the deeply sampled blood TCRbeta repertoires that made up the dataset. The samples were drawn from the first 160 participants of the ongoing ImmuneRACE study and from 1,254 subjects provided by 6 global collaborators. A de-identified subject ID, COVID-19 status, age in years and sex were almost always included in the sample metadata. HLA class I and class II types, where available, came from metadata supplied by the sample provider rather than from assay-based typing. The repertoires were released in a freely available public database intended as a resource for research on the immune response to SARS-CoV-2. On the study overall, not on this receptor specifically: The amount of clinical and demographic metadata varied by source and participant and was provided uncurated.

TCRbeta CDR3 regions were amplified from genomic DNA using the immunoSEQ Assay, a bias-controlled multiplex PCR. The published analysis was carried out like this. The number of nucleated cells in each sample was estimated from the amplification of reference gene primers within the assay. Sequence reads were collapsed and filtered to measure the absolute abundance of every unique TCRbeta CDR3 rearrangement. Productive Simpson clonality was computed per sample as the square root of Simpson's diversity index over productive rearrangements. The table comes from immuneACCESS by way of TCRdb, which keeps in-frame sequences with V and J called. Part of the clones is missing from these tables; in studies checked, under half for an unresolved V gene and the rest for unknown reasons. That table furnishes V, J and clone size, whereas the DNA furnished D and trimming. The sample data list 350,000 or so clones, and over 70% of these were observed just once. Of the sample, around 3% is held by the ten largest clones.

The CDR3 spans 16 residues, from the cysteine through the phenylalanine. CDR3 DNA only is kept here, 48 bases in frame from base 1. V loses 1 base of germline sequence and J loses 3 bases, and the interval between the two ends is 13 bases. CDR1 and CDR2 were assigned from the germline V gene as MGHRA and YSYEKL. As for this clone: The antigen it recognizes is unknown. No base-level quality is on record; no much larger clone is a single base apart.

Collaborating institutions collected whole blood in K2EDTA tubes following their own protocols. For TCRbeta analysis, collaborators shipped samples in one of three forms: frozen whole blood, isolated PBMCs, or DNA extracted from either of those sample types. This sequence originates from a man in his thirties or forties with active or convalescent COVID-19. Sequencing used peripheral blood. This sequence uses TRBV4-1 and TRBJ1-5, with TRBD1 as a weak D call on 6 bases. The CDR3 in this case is CASSQAIRGYNQPQHF. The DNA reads TGCGCCAGCAGCCAAGCCATCAGGGGTTACAATCAGCCCCAGCATTTT.